Below, 14 T cell receptor beta chains from the same sample are listed, as sequenced in a study of regulatory and conventional T cells in RAG deficiency. Blood CD4+ CD25-high CD127-low regulatory T cells supplied the genomic DNA template. Sequenced by immunoSEQ multiplex PCR; TCRdb stores in-frame clones only, minus some. Seen here are roughly 29,000 clones, around nine tenths observed once, and the top ten hold around 0.79%. These data also featured in a second study, about regulatory T cells. That source notes: The PCR used 52 TRBV and 13 TRBJ primers.

The sample taken for sequencing was Tregs sorted from blood. These TCRs come from a human donor in good health.

The chain couples TRBV28 to TRBJ1-2; D is unresolved. Germline V lookup: CDR1 MDHEN, CDR2 SYDVKM. V was pared by 3 bases and J by 10 bases, with 15 bases between. The CDR3 consists of 13 residues. The CDR3 bases are TGTGCCAGCAGTTTCGCATCTCGTCCCTCCTACACCTTC. Amino acids: CASSFASRPSYTF.

Written as DNA, the CDR3 is TGCGCCAGCAGCTTGTGGGGGCAAAGCACAGATACGCAGTATTTT. This encodes CASSLWGQSTDTQYF. This chain links TRBV5-1 with TRBJ2-3, with a weak D call TRBD1 (6 bases). This CDR3 region has 15 residues. V was pared by 1 base and J by 0 bases, with 9 bases between. Germline V lookup: CDR1 SGHRS, CDR2 YFSETQ. Based on the CDR3 plus reference TRBV5-1 and TRBJ2-3, the full variable domain is KAGVTQTPRYLIKTRGQQVTLSCSPISGHRSVSWYQQTPGQGLQFLFEYFSETQRNKGNFPGRFSGRQFSNSRSEMNVSTLELGDSALYLCASSLWGQSTDTQYFGPGTRLTVL.

The chain links TRBV5-1 to TRBJ2-7; D remains unclear. Trimming took 1 base from V and 4 from J, leaving 9 bases between them. The CDR3 is 13 amino acids. Germline V gene sequence: CDR1 SGHRS, CDR2 YFSETQ. CDR3 amino acids: CASSLSEYYEQYF. The CDR3 region has the DNA TGCGCCAGCAGCTTGAGCGAATATTACGAGCAGTACTTC. The variable domain in full, completed from reference TRBV5-1 and TRBJ2-7, reads KAGVTQTPRYLIKTRGQQVTLSCSPISGHRSVSWYQQTPGQGLQFLFEYFSETQRNKGNFPGRFSGRQFSNSRSEMNVSTLELGDSALYLCASSLSEYYEQYFGPGTRLTVT.

This chain connects TRBV4-2 to TRBJ2-6; 7 nucleotides match TRBD1. In germline, CDR1 is LGHNA, CDR2 YNFKEQ. Losses at the gene ends were 0 bases for V and 4 bases for J; bases not matched to a gene: 6. The CDR3 extends over 17 amino acids. CDR3 sequence: CASSQERDRAGANVLTF. The CDR3 nucleotides read TGTGCCAGCAGCCAAGAGAGAGACAGGGCCGGGGCCAACGTCCTGACTTTC.

J is TRBJ1-5 and V is TRBV2; D possibly corresponds to TRBD1 (5 bases). Trimming stripped 6 bases from V and 0 bases from J, with 12 bases between. Germline V gene sequence: CDR1 SNHLY, CDR2 FYNNEI. The CDR3 contains 15 residues. This CDR3 reads CASRKGFYSNQPQHF. The CDR3 bases are TGTGCCAGCAGAAAGGGGTTCTATAGCAATCAGCCCCAGCATTTT. Variable domain in full (rest from reference TRBV2 and TRBJ1-5): EPEVTQTPSHQVTQMGQEVILRCVPISNHLYFYWYRQILGQKVEFLVSFYNNEISEKSEIFDDQFSVERPDGSNFTLKIRSTKLEDSAMYFCASRKGFYSNQPQHFGDGTRLSIL.

This rearrangement joins TRBV30 to TRBJ2-4, with 9 bases matching TRBD1. V dropped 3 bases and J dropped 0; count of bases not matched to a gene: 12. There are 18 residues in the CDR3. Germline V gene data show CDR1 as GTSNPN and CDR2 as SVGIG (reference sequence). CDR3 region: CAWRDRGNLHLAKNIQYF. CDR3 in DNA: TGTGCCTGGAGGGACAGGGGAAATCTACACCTAGCCAAAAACATTCAGTACTTC.

The V call is TRBV5-1, the J call TRBJ2-7, with 10 bases identical to TRBD1. Looked up from germline, CDR1 is SGHRS and CDR2 is YFSETQ. The CDR3 is 16 residues long. Trimming cost V 3 bases and J 7 bases; bases outside gene matches: 13. CDR3 residues: CASSWGRDRGSTEQYF. CDR3 nucleotide sequence: TGCGCCAGCAGCTGGGGCCGGGACAGGGGATCTACGGAGCAGTACTTC.

The chain uses TRBV14 and TRBJ2-7; the D gene is possibly TRBD1 (6 bases). There are 14 residues in the CDR3. CDR1 is SGHDN, CDR2 FVKESK, per germline. V lost 1 base to trimming and J lost 3 bases, with 10 bases between them. The CDR3 is CASSQGQGGYEQYF. DNA for the CDR3: TGTGCCAGCAGCCAAGGTCAAGGGGGCTACGAGCAGTACTTC.

The gene calls are TRBV28 and TRBJ2-5; the match to TRBD2 covers 15 bases. With 5 bases clipped from V and 5 bases from J, the junction kept 6 bases outside the gene matches. The CDR3 loop spans 16 amino acids. From germline, CDR1 is MDHEN and CDR2 SYDVKM. The CDR3 loop reads CASSPGLAGGRETQYF. DNA for the CDR3: TGTGCCAGCAGTCCAGGACTAGCGGGGGGGCGGGAGACCCAGTACTTC.

This clone was recorded only once. This chain uses TRBV6-5 with TRBJ1-5; no clear D gene. Trimming shortened V by 5 bases and J by 9 bases, and 14 bases separated the two germline ends. The CDR3 is made up of 13 amino acids. Germline CDR1 reads MNHEY; CDR2 reads SVGAGI. The CDR3 region is CASSNRALRPQHF. CDR3 in DNA: TGTGCCAGCAGTAACCGGGCTCTTCGGCCCCAGCATTTT.

This clone has a handful of counts. This chain links TRBV27 with TRBJ2-5; 15 bases align to TRBD2. Trimming removed 6 bases from V and 5 bases from J; junction bases left unmatched: 10. Germline loops: CDR1 MNHEY, CDR2 SMNVEV (reference sequence). The CDR3 length is 17 residues. The CDR3 nucleotides read TGTGCCAGCAGCCGTCGGACTAGCGGGGGGGCCGGCGAGACCCAGTACTTC. Protein sequence: CASSRRTSGGAGETQYF.

V is TRBV7-8 and J is TRBJ1-3; unclear D gene. The V end was cut by 3 bases, the J end by 3 bases, with 24 bases between. This CDR3 comprises 19 residues. From germline, CDR1 is SGHVS and CDR2 FQNEAQ. CDR3 amino acids: CASSFLNGIPALGGNTIYF. CDR3 coding DNA: TGTGCCAGCAGCTTCCTCAACGGGATCCCTGCGTTGGGTGGAAACACCATATATTTT.

This clone was detected only a few times. The genes are TRBV6-9 and TRBJ2-2; the D gene is possibly TRBD2 (5 bases). Trimming stripped 0 bases from V and 0 bases from J, with 14 bases between. CDR3 length: 18 residues. In germline, CDR1 is MNHGY, CDR2 SVAAGI. The chain's CDR3 is CASSYSEAPSANTGELFF. The CDR3 DNA follows: TGTGCCAGCAGTTATTCGGAGGCCCCCTCGGCGAACACCGGGGAGCTGTTTTTT.

The rearrangement uses TRBV7-3 and TRBJ2-7, with 7 bases aligning to TRBD1. The CDR3 totals 14 residues. The J segment lost 4 bases and the V segment lost 5 bases, leaving 8 bases of the junction unmatched. Germline CDR1 and CDR2: SGHTA and FQGTGA. The CDR3 DNA follows: TGTGCCAGCAGCACAGCGGCCAGGGGGTACGAGCAGTACTTC. It is translated as CASSTAARGYEQYF.